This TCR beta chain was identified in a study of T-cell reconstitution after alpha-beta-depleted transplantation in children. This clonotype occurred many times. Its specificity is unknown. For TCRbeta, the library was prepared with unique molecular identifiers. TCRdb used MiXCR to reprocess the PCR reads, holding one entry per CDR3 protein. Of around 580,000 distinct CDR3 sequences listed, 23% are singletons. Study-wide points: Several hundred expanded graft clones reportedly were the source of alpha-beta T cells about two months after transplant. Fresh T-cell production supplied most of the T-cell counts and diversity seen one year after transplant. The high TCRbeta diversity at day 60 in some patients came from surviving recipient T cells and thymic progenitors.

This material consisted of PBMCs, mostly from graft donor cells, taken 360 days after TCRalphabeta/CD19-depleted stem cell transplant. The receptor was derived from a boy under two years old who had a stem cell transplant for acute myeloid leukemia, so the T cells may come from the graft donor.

CDR3 amino acids: CASRPGLEGWADTQYF. The CDR3 bases are TGTGCCAGCAGACCCGGACTAGAAGGGTGGGCAGATACGCAGTATTTT. The gene calls are TRBV27 and TRBJ2-3; 7 bases map to TRBD2. Germline-derived CDR1 and CDR2 are MNHEY and SMNVEV (reference sequence). V gave up 6 bases and J gave up 4 bases; unmatched junction bases: 13. The CDR3 contains 16 residues.